This passage covers 22 T cell receptor beta chains from one sample sequenced in a study of blood T cell repertoires in COVID-19 (dated by TCRdb to the early 2020s). The library was prepared using the immunoSEQ multiplex PCR assay. Held by TCRdb, this immuneACCESS table contains in-frame sequences only and omits some clones. Under half of the omission traces to an unresolved V gene where checked; the cause of the rest is unknown. The sample table lists 130,000 to 150,000 clones, around nine tenths of them with a count of one. Roughly 4% of the sample goes to the ten largest clones. The source material was peripheral blood. Source of these receptors: a woman between 40 and 55 years old with acute or convalescent COVID-19.

The chain employs TRBV2 and TRBJ2-3; 8 positions agree with TRBD2. Germline trimming cut 6 bases from V and 6 bases from J; bases unmatched to any gene: 8. This CDR3 contains 14 residues. Germline V lookup: CDR1 SNHLY, CDR2 FYNNEI. CDR3 protein: CASSGLASMDTQYF. CDR3 DNA sequence: TGTGCCAGCAGCGGACTAGCCTCAATGGATACGCAGTATTTT. Full variable domain (missing parts from reference TRBV2 and TRBJ2-3): EPEVTQTPSHQVTQMGQEVILRCVPISNHLYFYWYRQILGQKVEFLVSFYNNEISEKSEIFDDQFSVERPDGSNFTLKIRSTKLEDSAMYFCASSGLASMDTQYFGPGTRLTVL.

The chain joins TRBV27 to TRBJ1-6, with a tentative D call TRBD1 (6 bases). Deletions cut 3 bases from V and 6 bases from J, with 9 bases between. The germline V gene has CDR1 MNHEY and CDR2 SMNVEV (reference sequence). The CDR3 contains 14 residues. The CDR3 sequence is CASSFSGVNSPLHF. DNA of the CDR3: TGTGCCAGCAGTTTCTCAGGGGTTAATTCACCCCTCCACTTT.

CDR3 DNA sequence: TGTGCCAGCAGCTCCCTCGGGACAGAAGGGAACTATGGCTACACCTTC. Translated: CASSSLGTEGNYGYTF. The chain has TRBV28 and TRBJ1-2, with 7 bases aligning to TRBD1. Germline V lookup: CDR1 MDHEN, CDR2 SYDVKM. The CDR3 consists of 16 residues. Trimming cost V 6 bases and J 2 bases; bases outside gene matches: 12.

The gene calls are TRBV12-1 and TRBJ2-2; TRBD1 is taken as the D call from the table, unchecked against the DNA. TRBV12-1 is marked as a pseudogene. The CDR3 is 18 residues long. The CDR3 loop reads CASSPFTGGPANTGELFF. CDR3 coding DNA: TGTGCCAGCAGCCCTTTCACAGGGGGTCCCGCGAACACCGGGGAGCTGTTTTTT.

V is TRBV7-3 and J is TRBJ2-3, with TRBD1 matching over 7 bases. Germline CDR1 is SGHTA and CDR2 is FQGTGA. Trimming at V came to 1 base and at J to 0 bases, leaving 7 bases not matched to a gene. The CDR3 runs to 17 residues. The CDR3 protein is CASSLRLGGPSTDTQYF. In nucleotides, the CDR3 is TGTGCCAGCAGCTTAAGATTAGGGGGCCCTAGCACAGATACGCAGTATTTT. Full variable domain (remainder filled in from reference TRBV7-3 and TRBJ2-3): GAGVSQTPSNKVTEKGKYVELRCDPISGHTALYWYRQSLGQGPEFLIYFQGTGAADDSGLPNDRFFAVRPEGSVSTLKIQRTERGDSAVYLCASSLRLGGPSTDTQYFGPGTRLTVL.

This chain joins TRBV15 and TRBJ2-7; TRBD1 matches at 9 bases. The CDR3 is made up of 17 amino acids. The germline V gene has CDR1 LNHNV and CDR2 YYDKDF (reference sequence). J gave up 5 bases and V 5 bases, and 16 bases lay outside the gene matches. The DNA of the CDR3 is TGTGCCACCAGCGGCCCGGGACAGGGCCGTCTTCTCAACGAGCAGTACTTC. Amino acid sequence: CATSGPGQGRLLNEQYF.

The J gene is TRBJ2-1, the V gene TRBV27; 9 bases are shared with TRBD1. CDR1 and CDR2 (germline): MNHEY, SMNVEV (reference sequence). J lost 0 bases, V lost 7 bases, and 7 bases had no gene match. The CDR3 runs to 16 residues. As DNA, the CDR3 is TGTGCCAGCATTCGGACAGGGGCTAGCTCCTACAATGAGCAGTTCTTC. Translated: CASIRTGASSYNEQFF.

V is TRBV7-8 and J is TRBJ2-3, with 9 nucleotides matching TRBD2. This CDR3 is built from 17 residues. V lost 1 base to trimming and J lost 2 bases; unmatched junction nucleotides: 7. Germline V gene sequence: CDR1 SGHVS, CDR2 FQNEAQ. The CDR3 DNA sequence: TGTGCCAGCAGCTTAGTTAGTAGCGGGGGAACCACAGATACGCAGTATTTT. Its translation: CASSLVSSGGTTDTQYF.

This CDR3 reads CASSNTRLALDTEAFF. DNA for the CDR3: TGTGCCAGCAGTAATACCAGACTGGCGTTAGACACTGAAGCTTTCTTT. This chain connects TRBV6-2 or TRBV6-3 to TRBJ1-1; D ambiguous. The ends were cut back, 5 bases at V and 3 bases at J, with 19 bases in the middle. Per germline, CDR1 MNHEY and CDR2 SVGEGT. The CDR3 runs to 16 residues.

The chain couples TRBV6-6 to TRBJ2-7; TRBD1 matches at 7 bases. Germline V gene data show CDR1 as MNHNY and CDR2 as SVGAGI (reference sequence). The CDR3 totals 13 residues. Trimming removed 8 bases from V and 3 bases from J; junction bases left unmatched: 7. The CDR3 here is CASVRDSYYEQYF. CDR3 nucleotides: TGTGCCAGCGTCCGGGACAGCTACTACGAGCAGTACTTC.

The chain combines TRBV28 with TRBJ2-5, with 7 bases that match TRBD2. Germline-derived CDR1 and CDR2 are MDHEN and SYDVKM. CDR3 size: 17 residues. The ends lost 3 bases at V and 4 bases at J; junction bases unmatched: 14. The CDR3 loop reads CASSLVSGASPAETQYF. CDR3 bases: TGTGCCAGCAGTTTGGTGAGCGGGGCTTCACCCGCAGAGACCCAGTACTTC.

CDR3 amino acids: CASGLVRGSREENGYTF. CDR3 sequence (DNA): TGTGCTAGTGGTTTGGTACGAGGAAGCAGGGAGGAAAATGGCTACACCTTC. The rearrangement links TRBV12-5 to TRBJ1-2; maybe TRBD1 (5 bases). Germline-derived CDR1 and CDR2 are LGHNT and FRNRAP. Trimming removed 0 bases at V and 6 bases at J, with 20 bases between. The CDR3 covers 17 residues.

V is TRBV7-9 and J is TRBJ2-1; 11 positions match TRBD2. The germline CDR1 and CDR2 sequences are SEHNR and FQNEAQ (reference sequence). V lost 5 bases and J lost 4; bases outside the gene matches: 4. The CDR3 contains 15 residues. CDR3 protein: CASSPGLAEYNEQFF. Written as DNA, the CDR3 is TGTGCCAGCAGCCCGGGACTAGCGGAATACAATGAGCAGTTCTTC.

V gene TRBV9 combines with J gene TRBJ2-1; 7 bases agree with TRBD2. V trimming: 3 bases; J trimming: 2 bases; junction bases outside the gene matches: 2. The CDR3 sequence is 14 residues long. Germline assignment: CDR1 SGDLS and CDR2 YYNGEE. The CDR3 DNA sequence: TGTGCCAGCAGCGACGGGAGGCCCTACAATGAGCAGTTCTTC. It is translated as CASSDGRPYNEQFF.

V gene TRBV18 combines with J gene TRBJ1-1, with D possibly being TRBD1 (6 bases). Trimming took 6 bases from V and 11 from J, leaving 19 bases between them. Germline CDR1 and CDR2: KGHSH and LQKENI. The CDR3 spans 13 residues. The CDR3 nucleotides read TGTGCCAGCTCCCGTCCCGGGACAATTTCGGCTTTCTTT. It codes for CASSRPGTISAFF.

V is TRBV7-8 and J is TRBJ2-7; 9 nucleotides line up with TRBD1. CDR1 and CDR2 (germline): SGHVS, FQNEAQ. J gave up 6 bases and V 5 bases, and 8 bases lay outside the gene matches. The CDR3 length is 14 residues. CDR3 region: CASSPPGQGAEQYF. CDR3 nucleotide sequence: TGTGCCAGCAGCCCCCCGGGACAGGGAGCCGAGCAGTACTTC.

This clone came up once. The rearrangement links TRBV21-1 to TRBJ2-7; TRBD1 is the table's D call, not checked against the DNA. TRBV21-1 is a listed pseudogene. The CDR3 extends over 15 amino acids. In DNA, the CDR3 is TGTGCCAGCTGGGGGCCGGACAGGGCTTCCTACGAGCAGTACTTC. Its protein product is CASWGPDRASYEQYF.

The genes are TRBV27 and TRBJ2-7; a weak D match, TRBD1 (5 bases). CDR1 MNHEY and CDR2 SMNVEV come from the germline V gene (reference sequence). Trimming pared 0 bases from V and 4 bases from J, leaving 10 bases between. This CDR3 comprises 14 residues. DNA for the CDR3: TGTGCCAGCAGTTTATCTTGGGGCCAGTACGAGCAGTACTTC. Its protein is CASSLSWGQYEQYF.

The chain couples TRBV7-2 to TRBJ2-2, with 9 bases identical to TRBD2. V lost 5 bases and J lost 5; bases outside the gene matches: 12. The CDR3 contains 17 residues. The germline CDR1 and CDR2 sequences are SGHTA and FQGNSA. This CDR3 reads CASSPRLGLAPTGELFF. CDR3 DNA: TGTGCCAGCAGCCCTCGACTGGGACTAGCCCCTACCGGGGAGCTGTTTTTT.

This chain joins TRBV19 and TRBJ1-5; D is possibly TRBD1 (5 bases). Trimming cost V 5 bases and J 1 base, with 15 bases left between them. The length of the CDR3 is 16 residues. In germline, CDR1 is LNHDA, CDR2 SQIVND (reference sequence). This chain's CDR3 is CASSYQGATSNQPQHF. The CDR3, as DNA: TGTGCCAGTAGTTACCAGGGTGCTACCAGCAATCAGCCCCAGCATTTT.

The CDR3 bases are TGTGCCAGCAGTGAGCAGAGAGGGCAGCCTGATACGCAGTATTTT. Translated, it gives CASSEQRGQPDTQYF. V usage is TRBV2 and J usage is TRBJ2-3; a weak D match, TRBD2 (5 bases). The CDR3 is 15 residues long. Trimming removed 3 bases at V and 6 bases at J, with 16 bases between. The germline V gene encodes CDR1 SNHLY and CDR2 FYNNEI.

The chain couples TRBV27 to TRBJ2-5, with D perhaps TRBD2 (5 bases). The length of the CDR3 is 14 residues. V was shortened by 2 bases and J by 6 bases, with 13 bases between the two germline ends. Per the germline V gene, CDR1 is MNHEY and CDR2 is SMNVEV (reference sequence). The CDR3 reads CASSLGLARKTQYF. As DNA, the CDR3 is TGTGCCAGCAGTTTAGGGCTAGCTAGGAAGACCCAGTACTTC.